This TCR beta chain was found in a study of T cell responses to AZD1222 COVID-19 vaccine. Germline V gene lookup returns CDR1 SGHNT and CDR2 YENEEA. Germline trimming cut 4 bases from V and 6 bases from J; bases unmatched to any gene: 12. CDR3 length: 16 residues. Assay: immunoSEQ multiplex PCR; the TCRdb copy retains only in-frame clones and omits some. The sample includes approximately 89,000 clones, roughly 88% of them seen just once. The gene calls are TRBV11-3 and TRBJ2-1; 7 bases agree with TRBD2. The TCR was taken from an adult in good health. The material sequenced was peripheral blood, taken on day 0 of AZD1222 vaccination. CDR3 protein: CASSSEGGRDGNEQFF. In nucleotides, the CDR3 is TGTGCCAGCAGCTCAGAGGGAGGGAGGGATGGCAATGAGCAGTTCTTC.